This TCR beta chain was recovered during a study of blood T cell repertoires in COVID-19 (dated by TCRdb to about 2020). General notes on the study: Samples covering the acute and convalescent phases of COVID-19 were provided by collaborators in the United States, Italy and Spain. The material from the prospective study consisted of cDNA or gDNA derived from T cells, B-cell-depleted T cells, or PBMCs. Deeply sampled blood TCRbeta repertoires from subjects exposed to, actively infected with, or recovered from COVID-19 were included in the dataset. The repertoires were made available in a free public database intended to serve as a resource for research on the immune response to SARS-CoV-2. Samples were obtained from the ongoing ImmuneRACE study (first 160 participants) and from 1,254 subjects provided by 6 global collaborators. Sample metadata almost always included a de-identified subject ID, COVID-19 status, age in years and sex. Where available, HLA class I and class II types were taken from metadata supplied by the sample provider and were not determined by assay-based typing. Broad study findings and their caveats: The amount of clinical and demographic metadata varied by source and participant and was provided uncurated.

Regarding this clone: There is no known antigen for this receptor. Per-base qualities were not stored, and no clone one base away is much larger.

TCRbeta CDR3 regions were amplified from genomic DNA using the immunoSEQ Assay, a bias-controlled multiplex PCR. As for how the authors treated the data: The number of nucleated cells in each sample was estimated from the amplification of reference gene primers within the assay. To quantify the absolute abundance of each unique TCRbeta CDR3 rearrangement, sequence reads were collapsed and filtered. For each sample, productive Simpson clonality was calculated by taking the square root of Simpson's diversity index across productive rearrangements. Entries here come from immuneACCESS through TCRdb and include only in-frame sequences with V and J called. Some clones fail to appear in such tables; in the studies checked, an unresolved V gene covers under half of the shortfall, and the cause of the remainder is unknown. V and J calls and clone size are those listed in that table; D and trimming were worked out from the DNA. The sample records roughly 260,000 clones, around 87% of which are singletons. The ten largest clones add up to around 2.5% of the sample.

According to the germline V gene, CDR1 reads SGDLS and CDR2 reads YYNGEE. Cut back by 4 bases and 1 base, the V and J ends lie 15 bases apart. The CDR3, cysteine through phenylalanine, is 15 amino acids long. Only the CDR3 DNA stays, 45 bases, in frame from base 1. Each collaborating institution followed its own protocols to collect whole blood in K2EDTA tubes. Collaborator samples were shipped for TCRbeta analysis as frozen whole blood, isolated PBMCs, or DNA extracted from either sample type. Specimen: peripheral blood. The origin of this receptor is a woman aged 45 to 65 with acute or convalescent COVID-19. The rearranged chain carries TRBV9 and TRBJ2-7; TRBD2 is a possible D gene, resting on 6 matching bases. CDR3 reads: CASSPGTWVSYEQYF. The nucleotide sequence is TGTGCCAGCAGCCCCGGGACTTGGGTTTCCTACGAGCAGTACTTC.